One TCR beta chain is described in this entry. The CDR3 covers 14 residues. Per the germline V gene, CDR1 is MDHEN and CDR2 is SYDVKM. V lost 6 bases to trimming and J lost 8 bases; unmatched junction nucleotides: 7. The data belong to a study of shared clonotypes between healthy human individuals. Across the study: CD4 naive and CD4 memory each took three plates per donor, while CD8 naive took two and CD8 memory one.

Per the authors' pipeline: Filtering differed because ImmunoSEQ produced junction-only sequences that carried no quality scores. Method: immunoSEQ multiplex PCR; TCRdb's copy keeps in-frame clones and lacks some. V and J calls and clone size are given by that table; D and trimming were obtained from the DNA. The table records roughly 1 million clones, 70% to 80% of them present only once. Material: memory CD4+ T cells from PBMCs. Indicated subset: CD45RA-negative fraction. The V and J genes are TRBV28 and TRBJ1-4; 9 bases map to TRBD1. This clonotype originated in a man between 18 and 35 years old in good health. Some clones in this sample may be carry-over from other donors' samples. CDR3 DNA: TGTGCCAGCAGACCGAGGACAGGGGCAGAAAAACTGTTTTTT. This sequence encodes CASRPRTGAEKLFF.